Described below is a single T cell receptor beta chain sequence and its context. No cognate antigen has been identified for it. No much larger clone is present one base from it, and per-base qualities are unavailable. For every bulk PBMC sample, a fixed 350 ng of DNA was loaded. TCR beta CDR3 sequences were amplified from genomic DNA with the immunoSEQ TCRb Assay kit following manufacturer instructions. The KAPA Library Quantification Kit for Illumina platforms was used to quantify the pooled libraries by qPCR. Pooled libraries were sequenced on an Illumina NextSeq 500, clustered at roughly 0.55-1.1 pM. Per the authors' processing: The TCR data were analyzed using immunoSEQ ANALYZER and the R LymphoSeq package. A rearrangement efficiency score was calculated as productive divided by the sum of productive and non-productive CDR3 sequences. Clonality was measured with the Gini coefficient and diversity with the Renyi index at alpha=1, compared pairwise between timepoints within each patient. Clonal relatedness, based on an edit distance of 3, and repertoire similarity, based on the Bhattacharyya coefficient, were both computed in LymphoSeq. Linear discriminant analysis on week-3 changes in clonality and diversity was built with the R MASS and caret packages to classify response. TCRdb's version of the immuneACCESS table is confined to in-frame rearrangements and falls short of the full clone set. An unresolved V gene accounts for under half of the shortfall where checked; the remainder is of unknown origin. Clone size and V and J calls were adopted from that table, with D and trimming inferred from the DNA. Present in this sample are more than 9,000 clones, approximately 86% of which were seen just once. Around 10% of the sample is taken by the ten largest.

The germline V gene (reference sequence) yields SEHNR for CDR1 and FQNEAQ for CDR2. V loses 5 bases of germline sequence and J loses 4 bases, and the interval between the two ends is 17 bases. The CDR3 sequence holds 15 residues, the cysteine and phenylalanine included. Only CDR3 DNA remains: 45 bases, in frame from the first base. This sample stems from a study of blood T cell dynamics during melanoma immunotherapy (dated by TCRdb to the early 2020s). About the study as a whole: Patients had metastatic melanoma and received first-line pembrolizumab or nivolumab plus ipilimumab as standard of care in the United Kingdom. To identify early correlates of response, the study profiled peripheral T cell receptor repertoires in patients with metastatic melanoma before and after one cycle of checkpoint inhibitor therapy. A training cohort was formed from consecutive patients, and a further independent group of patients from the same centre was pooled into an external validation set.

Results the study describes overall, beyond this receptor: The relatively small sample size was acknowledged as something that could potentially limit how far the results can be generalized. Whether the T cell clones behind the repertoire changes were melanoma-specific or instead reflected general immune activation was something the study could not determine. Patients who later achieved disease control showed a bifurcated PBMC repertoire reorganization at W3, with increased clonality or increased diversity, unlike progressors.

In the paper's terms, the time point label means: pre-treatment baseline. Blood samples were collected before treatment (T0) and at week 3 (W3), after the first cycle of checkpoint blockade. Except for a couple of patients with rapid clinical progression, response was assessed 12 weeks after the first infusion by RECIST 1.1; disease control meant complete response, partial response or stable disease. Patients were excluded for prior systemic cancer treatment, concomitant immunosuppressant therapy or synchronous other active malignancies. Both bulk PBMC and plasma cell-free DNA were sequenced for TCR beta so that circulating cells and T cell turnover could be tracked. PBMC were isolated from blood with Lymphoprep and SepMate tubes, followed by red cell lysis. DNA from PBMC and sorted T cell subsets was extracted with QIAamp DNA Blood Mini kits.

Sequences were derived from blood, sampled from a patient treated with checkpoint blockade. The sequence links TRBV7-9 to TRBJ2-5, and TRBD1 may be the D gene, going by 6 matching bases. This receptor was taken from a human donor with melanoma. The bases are TGTGCCAGCAGCCCCCCCTTCCCCAGGGGAGAGACCCAGTACTTC. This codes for CASSPPFPRGETQYF.